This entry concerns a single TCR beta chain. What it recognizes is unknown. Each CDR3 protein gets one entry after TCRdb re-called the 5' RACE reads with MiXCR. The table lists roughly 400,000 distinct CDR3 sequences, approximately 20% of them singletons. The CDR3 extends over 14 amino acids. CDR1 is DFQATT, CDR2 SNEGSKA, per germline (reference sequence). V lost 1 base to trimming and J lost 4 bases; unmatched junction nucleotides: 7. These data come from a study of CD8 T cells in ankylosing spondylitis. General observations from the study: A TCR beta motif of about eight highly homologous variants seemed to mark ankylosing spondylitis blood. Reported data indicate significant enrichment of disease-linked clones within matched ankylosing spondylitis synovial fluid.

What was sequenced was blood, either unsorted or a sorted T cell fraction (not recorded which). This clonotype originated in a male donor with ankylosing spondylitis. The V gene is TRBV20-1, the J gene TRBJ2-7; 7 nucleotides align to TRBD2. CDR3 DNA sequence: TGCAGTGCTAGAGTTGGCGGGAGAGCTTACGAGCAGTACTTC. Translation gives CSARVGGRAYEQYF.